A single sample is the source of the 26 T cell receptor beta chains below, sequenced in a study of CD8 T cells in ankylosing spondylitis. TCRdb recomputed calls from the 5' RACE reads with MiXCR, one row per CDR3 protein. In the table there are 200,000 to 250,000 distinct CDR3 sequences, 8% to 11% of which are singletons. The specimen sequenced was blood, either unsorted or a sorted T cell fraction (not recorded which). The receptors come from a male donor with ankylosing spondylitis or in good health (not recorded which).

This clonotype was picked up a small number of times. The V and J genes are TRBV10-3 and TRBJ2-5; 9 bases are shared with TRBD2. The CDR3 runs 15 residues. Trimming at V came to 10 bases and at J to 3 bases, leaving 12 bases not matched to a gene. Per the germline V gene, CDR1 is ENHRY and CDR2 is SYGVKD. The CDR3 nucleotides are TGTGCCACCGGGTTTGGCGGGGGGGGCAAAGAGACCCAGTACTTC. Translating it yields CATGFGGGGKETQYF.

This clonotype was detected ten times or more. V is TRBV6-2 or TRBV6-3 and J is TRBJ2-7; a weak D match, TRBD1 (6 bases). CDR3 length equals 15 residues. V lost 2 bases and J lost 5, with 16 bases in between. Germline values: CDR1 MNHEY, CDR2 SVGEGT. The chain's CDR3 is CASSYGPPHRDEQYF. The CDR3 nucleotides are TGTGCCAGCAGTTACGGTCCGCCCCACAGGGACGAGCAGTACTTC.

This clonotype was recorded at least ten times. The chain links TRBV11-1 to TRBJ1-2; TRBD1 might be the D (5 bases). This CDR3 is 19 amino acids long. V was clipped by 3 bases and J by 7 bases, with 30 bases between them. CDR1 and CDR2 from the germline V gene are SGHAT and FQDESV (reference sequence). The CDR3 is CASSFPLGWGGVFGAGYTF. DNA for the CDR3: TGTGCCAGCAGCTTCCCCCTTGGGTGGGGGGGGGTATTTGGCGCTGGCTACACCTTC.

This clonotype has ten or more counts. The CDR3 reads CASSTRETQYF. CDR3 DNA: TGTGCCAGCAGTACAAGGGAGACCCAGTACTTC. The J gene is TRBJ2-5, the V gene TRBV12-3 or TRBV12-4; D is unclear. CDR3 size: 11 residues. V was trimmed by 5 bases and J by 5 bases, leaving 6 bases between them.

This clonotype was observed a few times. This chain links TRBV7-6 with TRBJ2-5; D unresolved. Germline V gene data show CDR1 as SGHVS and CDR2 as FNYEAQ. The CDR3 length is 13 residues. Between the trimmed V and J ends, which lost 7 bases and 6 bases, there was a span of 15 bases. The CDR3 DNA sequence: TGTGCCAGCAAACCCACACCAGGACAGACCCAGTACTTC. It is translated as CASKPTPGQTQYF.

The CDR3 region has the DNA TGCGCCAGCAGCTGGCAGGGATCGGGGGAAAAACTGTTTTTT. Protein sequence: CASSWQGSGEKLFF. V usage is TRBV5-1 and J usage is TRBJ1-4; D is perhaps TRBD1 (5 bases). Germline CDR1 is SGHRS and CDR2 is YFSETQ. The CDR3 sequence is 14 residues long. V was clipped by 3 bases and J by 8 bases, with 14 bases between them. The full variable domain, with the rest looked up from reference TRBV5-1 and TRBJ1-4, is KAGVTQTPRYLIKTRGQQVTLSCSPISGHRSVSWYQQTPGQGLQFLFEYFSETQRNKGNFPGRFSGRQFSNSRSEMNVSTLELGDSALYLCASSWQGSGEKLFFGSGTQLSVL.

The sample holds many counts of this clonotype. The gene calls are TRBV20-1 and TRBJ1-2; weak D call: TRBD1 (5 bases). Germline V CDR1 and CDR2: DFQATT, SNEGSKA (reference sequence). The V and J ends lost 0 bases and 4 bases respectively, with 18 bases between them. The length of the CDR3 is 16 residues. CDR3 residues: CSARDQRAGGTYGYTF. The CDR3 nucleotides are TGCAGTGCTAGAGACCAGAGGGCGGGGGGAACCTATGGCTACACCTTC.

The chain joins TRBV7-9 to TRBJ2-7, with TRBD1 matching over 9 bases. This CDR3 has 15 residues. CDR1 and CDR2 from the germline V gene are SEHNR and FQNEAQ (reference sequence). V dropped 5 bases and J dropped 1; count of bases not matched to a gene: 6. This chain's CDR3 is CASSTRTGASYEQYF. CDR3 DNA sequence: TGTGCCAGCAGCACACGGACAGGGGCTTCCTACGAGCAGTACTTC.

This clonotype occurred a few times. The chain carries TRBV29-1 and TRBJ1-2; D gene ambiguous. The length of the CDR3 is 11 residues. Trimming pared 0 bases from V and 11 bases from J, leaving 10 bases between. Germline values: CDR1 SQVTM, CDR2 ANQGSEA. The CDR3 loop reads CSVEEANLYTF. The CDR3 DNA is TGCAGCGTTGAAGAGGCTAACCTTTACACCTTC.

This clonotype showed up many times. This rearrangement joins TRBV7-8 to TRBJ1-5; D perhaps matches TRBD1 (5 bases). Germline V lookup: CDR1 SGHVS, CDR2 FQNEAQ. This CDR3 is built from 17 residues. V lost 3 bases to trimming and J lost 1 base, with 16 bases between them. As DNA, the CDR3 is TGTGCCAGCAGCTTGGGACCGGGACGGTGGAGCAATCAGCCCCAGCATTTT. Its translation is CASSLGPGRWSNQPQHF.

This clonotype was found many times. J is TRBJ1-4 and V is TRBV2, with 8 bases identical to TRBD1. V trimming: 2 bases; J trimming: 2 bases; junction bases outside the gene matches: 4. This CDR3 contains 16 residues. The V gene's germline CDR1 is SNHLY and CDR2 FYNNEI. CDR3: CASSEIRGLTNEKLFF. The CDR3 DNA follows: TGTGCCAGCAGTGAAATCAGGGGGCTCACTAATGAAAAACTGTTTTTT.

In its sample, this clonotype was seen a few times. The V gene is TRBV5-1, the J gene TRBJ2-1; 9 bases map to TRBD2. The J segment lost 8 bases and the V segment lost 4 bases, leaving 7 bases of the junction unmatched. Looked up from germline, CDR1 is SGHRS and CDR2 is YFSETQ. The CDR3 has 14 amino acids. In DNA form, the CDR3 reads TGCGCCAGCAGCGATAGCGGGGGTGTCGATGAGCAGTTCTTC. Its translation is CASSDSGGVDEQFF. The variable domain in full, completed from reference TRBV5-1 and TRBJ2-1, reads KAGVTQTPRYLIKTRGQQVTLSCSPISGHRSVSWYQQTPGQGLQFLFEYFSETQRNKGNFPGRFSGRQFSNSRSEMNVSTLELGDSALYLCASSDSGGVDEQFFGPGTRLTVL.

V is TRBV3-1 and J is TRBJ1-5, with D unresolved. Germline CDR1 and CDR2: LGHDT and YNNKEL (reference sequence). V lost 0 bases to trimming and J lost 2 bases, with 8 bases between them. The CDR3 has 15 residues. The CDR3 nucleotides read TGTGCCAGCAGCCAAGAGGGCTCTCGCAATCAGCCCCAGCATTTT. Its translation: CASSQEGSRNQPQHF. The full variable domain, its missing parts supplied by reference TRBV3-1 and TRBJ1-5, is DTAVSQTPKYLVTQMGNDKSIKCEQNLGHDTMYWYKQDSKKFLKIMFSYNNKELIINETVPNRFSPKSPDKAHLNLHINSLELGDSAVYFCASSQEGSRNQPQHFGDGTRLSIL.

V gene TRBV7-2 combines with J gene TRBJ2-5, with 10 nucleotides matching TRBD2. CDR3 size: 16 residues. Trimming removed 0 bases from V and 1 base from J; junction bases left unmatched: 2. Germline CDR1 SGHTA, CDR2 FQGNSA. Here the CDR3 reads CASSLAASGGQETQYF. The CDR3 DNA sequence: TGTGCCAGCAGCTTAGCGGCTAGCGGGGGCCAAGAGACCCAGTACTTC.

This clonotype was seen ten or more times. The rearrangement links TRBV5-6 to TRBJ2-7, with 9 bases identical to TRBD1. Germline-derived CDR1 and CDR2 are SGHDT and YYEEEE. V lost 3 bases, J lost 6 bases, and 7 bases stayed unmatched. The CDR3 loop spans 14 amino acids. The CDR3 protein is CASSSGTGLLEQYF. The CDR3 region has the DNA TGTGCCAGCAGCTCCGGGACAGGGCTCCTCGAGCAGTACTTC.

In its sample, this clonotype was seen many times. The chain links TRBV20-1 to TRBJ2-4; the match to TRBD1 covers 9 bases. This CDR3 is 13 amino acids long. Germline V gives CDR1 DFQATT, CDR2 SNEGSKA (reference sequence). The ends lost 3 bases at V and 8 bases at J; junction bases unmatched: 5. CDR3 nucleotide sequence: TGCAGTGCTAGCGGGACAGGGAGCGACATTCAGTACTTC. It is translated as CSASGTGSDIQYF.

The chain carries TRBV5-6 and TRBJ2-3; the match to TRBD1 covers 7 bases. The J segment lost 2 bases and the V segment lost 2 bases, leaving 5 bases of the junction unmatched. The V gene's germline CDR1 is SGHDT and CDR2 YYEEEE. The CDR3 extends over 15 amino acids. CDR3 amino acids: CASSFRTGPTDTQYF. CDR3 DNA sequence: TGTGCCAGCAGCTTTCGGACAGGACCCACAGATACGCAGTATTTT.

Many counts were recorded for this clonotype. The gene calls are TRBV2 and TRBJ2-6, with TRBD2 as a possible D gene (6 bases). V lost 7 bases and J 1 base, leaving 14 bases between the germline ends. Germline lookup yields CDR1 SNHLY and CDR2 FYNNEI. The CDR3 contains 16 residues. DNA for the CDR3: TGTGCCAGCACTTGGTCAGGGAGGTCTGGGGCCAACGTCCTGACTTTC. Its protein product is CASTWSGRSGANVLTF. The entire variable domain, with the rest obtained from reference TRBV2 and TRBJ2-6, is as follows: EPEVTQTPSHQVTQMGQEVILRCVPISNHLYFYWYRQILGQKVEFLVSFYNNEISEKSEIFDDQFSVERPDGSNFTLKIRSTKLEDSAMYFCASTWSGRSGANVLTFGAGSRLTVL.

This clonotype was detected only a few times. The CDR3 sequence: CSVRDSLNTGELFF. In nucleotides, the CDR3 is TGCAGCGTCAGGGACAGCCTAAACACCGGGGAGCTGTTTTTT. This chain joins TRBV29-1 and TRBJ2-2, with 7 positions matching TRBD1. Germline V lookup: CDR1 SQVTM, CDR2 ANQGSEA. Trimming took 6 bases from V and 2 from J; bases not matched to a gene: 6. There are 14 residues in the CDR3.

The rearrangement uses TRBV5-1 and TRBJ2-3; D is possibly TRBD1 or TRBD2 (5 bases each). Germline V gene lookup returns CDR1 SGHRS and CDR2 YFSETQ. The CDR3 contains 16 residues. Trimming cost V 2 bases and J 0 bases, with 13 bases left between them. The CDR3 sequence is CASSFLGRLSTDTQYF. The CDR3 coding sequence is TGCGCCAGCAGCTTCCTGGGACGCCTGAGCACAGATACGCAGTATTTT.

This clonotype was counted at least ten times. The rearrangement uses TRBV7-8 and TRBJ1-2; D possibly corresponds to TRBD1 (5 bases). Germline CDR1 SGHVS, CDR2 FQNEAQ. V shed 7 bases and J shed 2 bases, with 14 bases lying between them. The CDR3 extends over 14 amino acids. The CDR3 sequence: CASNGGDGNYGYTF. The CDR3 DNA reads TGTGCCAGCAATGGTGGGGACGGGAACTATGGCTACACCTTC.

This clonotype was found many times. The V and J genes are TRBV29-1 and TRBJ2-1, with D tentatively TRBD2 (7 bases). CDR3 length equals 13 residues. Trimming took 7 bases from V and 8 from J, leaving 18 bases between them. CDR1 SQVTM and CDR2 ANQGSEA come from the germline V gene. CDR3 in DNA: TGCAGCGCCGCCCCCGGGGGGCCTGATGAGCAGTTCTTC. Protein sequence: CSAAPGGPDEQFF.

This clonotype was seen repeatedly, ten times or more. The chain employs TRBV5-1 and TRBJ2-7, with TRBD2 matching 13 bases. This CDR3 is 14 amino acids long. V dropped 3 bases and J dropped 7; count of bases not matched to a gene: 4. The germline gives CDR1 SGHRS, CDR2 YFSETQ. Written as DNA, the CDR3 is TGCGCCAGCAGCTGGACTAGCGGGGGCGGAGAGCAGTACTTC. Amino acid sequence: CASSWTSGGGEQYF.

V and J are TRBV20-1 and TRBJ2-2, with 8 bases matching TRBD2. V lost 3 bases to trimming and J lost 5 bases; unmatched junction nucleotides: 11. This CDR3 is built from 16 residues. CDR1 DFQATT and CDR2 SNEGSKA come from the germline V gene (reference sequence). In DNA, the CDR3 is TGCAGTGCTAGCCGGAGGGCGGGGGGTGGAACCGGGGAGCTGTTTTTT. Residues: CSASRRAGGGTGELFF.

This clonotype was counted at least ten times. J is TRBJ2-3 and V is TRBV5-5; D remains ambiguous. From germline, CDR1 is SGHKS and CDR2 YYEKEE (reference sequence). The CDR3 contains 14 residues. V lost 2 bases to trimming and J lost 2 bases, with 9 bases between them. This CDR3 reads CASSFRQTTDTQYF. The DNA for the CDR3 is TGTGCCAGCAGCTTCCGGCAGACCACAGATACGCAGTATTTT.

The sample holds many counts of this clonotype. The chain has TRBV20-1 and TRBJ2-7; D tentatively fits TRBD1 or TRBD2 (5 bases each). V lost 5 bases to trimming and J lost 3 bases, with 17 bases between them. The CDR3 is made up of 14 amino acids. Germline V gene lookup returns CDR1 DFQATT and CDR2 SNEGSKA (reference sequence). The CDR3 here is CSAVSGTKGYEQYF. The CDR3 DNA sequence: TGCAGTGCTGTTTCCGGGACGAAGGGCTACGAGCAGTACTTC.